This TCR beta chain stems from a study of blood T cell repertoires in COVID-19 (dated by TCRdb to the early 2020s). For the wider study: Samples covering the acute and convalescent phases of COVID-19 were provided by collaborators in the United States, Italy and Spain. Subjects who had been exposed to COVID-19, were actively infected with it, or had recovered from it provided the deeply sampled blood TCRbeta repertoires that made up the dataset. Where available, HLA class I and class II types were obtained from metadata supplied by the sample provider rather than from assay-based typing. The repertoires were released in a freely available public database meant as a resource for research on the immune response to SARS-CoV-2. The material from the prospective study consisted of cDNA or gDNA derived from T cells, B-cell-depleted T cells, or PBMCs. Sample metadata almost always included a de-identified subject ID, COVID-19 status, age in years and sex. Samples came from the ongoing ImmuneRACE study (first 160 participants) plus 1,254 subjects from 6 global collaborators.

The paper as a whole reports these results and caveats: The amount of clinical and demographic metadata varied by source and participant and was provided uncurated.

Each collaborating institution followed its own protocols to collect whole blood in K2EDTA tubes. For TCRbeta analysis, collaborator samples were shipped as frozen whole blood, as isolated PBMCs, or as DNA extracted from either sample type. Trimming accounts for 7 bases at V and 2 bases at J, while the number of junction bases matched to no gene is 8. The germline V gene (reference sequence) gives CDR1 as LGHDT and CDR2 as YNNKEL. From cysteine to phenylalanine, the CDR3 is 16 amino acids long. The kept DNA is CDR3 alone, 48 bases in frame from the first base. The immunoSEQ Assay, a bias-controlled multiplex PCR, was used to amplify TCRbeta CDR3 regions from genomic DNA. Per the original workflow: The number of nucleated cells in each sample was estimated by amplification of reference gene primers within the assay. Sequence reads were collapsed and filtered to measure the absolute abundance of every unique TCRbeta CDR3 rearrangement. Productive Simpson clonality was computed per sample as the square root of Simpson's diversity index over productive rearrangements. Held by TCRdb, this immuneACCESS table contains in-frame sequences only and omits some clones. Under half of the omission traces to an unresolved V gene where checked; the cause of the rest is unknown. Clone size and V and J calls were adopted from that table, with D and trimming inferred from the DNA. In all, the sample holds roughly 39,000 clones, and approximately 96% of those were seen once. The ten largest clones take up roughly 4% of the sample.

Comment on this clone: Its cognate antigen has yet to be identified. No base quality information exists; no much larger clone differs at one position.

The sequenced sample consisted of peripheral blood. Recombination linked TRBV3-1 (or the pseudogene TRBV3-2) to TRBJ2-1; 10 bases in the junction line up with TRBD2. The receptor was derived from a human donor with active COVID-19. The donor label of this sample is uncertain. Here the CDR3 is given as CASMASGRITYNEQFF. DNA sequence: TGTGCCAGCATGGCTAGCGGGAGAATCACCTACAATGAGCAGTTCTTC.